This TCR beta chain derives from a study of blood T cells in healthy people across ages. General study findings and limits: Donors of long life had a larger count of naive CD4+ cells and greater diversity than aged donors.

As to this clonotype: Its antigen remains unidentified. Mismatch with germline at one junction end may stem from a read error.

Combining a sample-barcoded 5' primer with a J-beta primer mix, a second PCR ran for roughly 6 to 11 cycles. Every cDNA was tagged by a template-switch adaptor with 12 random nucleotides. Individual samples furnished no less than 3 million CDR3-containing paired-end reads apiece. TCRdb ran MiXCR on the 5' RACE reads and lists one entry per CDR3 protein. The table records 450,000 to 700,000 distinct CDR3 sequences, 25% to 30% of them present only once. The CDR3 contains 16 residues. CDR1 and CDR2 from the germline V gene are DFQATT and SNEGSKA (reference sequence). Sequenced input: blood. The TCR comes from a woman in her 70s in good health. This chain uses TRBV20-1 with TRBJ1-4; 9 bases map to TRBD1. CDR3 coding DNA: TGCGGTGCCCCCGACAGGGGGGGATCAACTAATGAAAAACTGTTTTTT. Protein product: CGAPDRGGSTNEKLFF.